The T cell receptor beta chain described here comes from a study of CD4+ T cells in melanoma. In germline, CDR1 is SGHDT, CDR2 YYEEEE. The V end was cut by 0 bases, the J end by 0 bases, with 12 bases between. This CDR3 region has 16 residues. Whole-study results and caveats: Neoantigen-specific CD4+ T cells in melanoma reportedly had diverse differentiation states. A reported correlation linked neoantigen-specific CD4+ T cells to CD8+, macrophage and B cell function.

Sequencing was performed with immunoSEQ multiplex PCR; in TCRdb, only in-frame clones are kept and a portion is missing. The sample records over 45,000 clones, more than 60% being singletons. A note on this clone: Its antigen remains unknown.

Source material: tumor tissue. This sequence joins TRBV5-6 and TRBJ1-2; D perhaps matches TRBD1 (5 bases). The TCR was taken from a human donor with melanoma. The CDR3 nucleotides read TGTGCCAGCAGCTTGGGGGGCAGCCCAACTAACTATGGCTACACCTTC. Encoded protein: CASSLGGSPTNYGYTF.